The source of this TCR beta chain is a study of T cell responses to AZD1222 COVID-19 vaccine. About the research overall: Researchers grouped second doses given at about 4 or about 12 weeks into one pool. Study results and limitations: In a largely white British group with more females than males, clonal diversity was possibly underestimated.

Data came from immunoSEQ multiplex PCR; TCRdb stores just in-frame clones and leaves some out. Of roughly 150,000 clones in the sample, approximately 90% were seen once. V lost 2 bases to trimming and J lost 4 bases, with 3 bases between them. This CDR3 has 12 amino acids. CDR1 MDHEN and CDR2 SYDVKM come from the germline V gene. Comments on this clone: Its specificity is unknown.

The sequence derives from an adult in good health. The sample in question was peripheral blood, obtained on day 0 of AZD1222 vaccination. The chain joins TRBV28 to TRBJ1-3; no clear D. Here the CDR3 reads CASSLDGNTIYF. CDR3 in DNA: TGTGCCAGCAGTTTAGACGGAAACACCATATATTTT.